The entry below gives a single TCR beta chain sequence along with its context. This receptor's antigen is unknown. It has no much larger one-base neighbor in the sample; base qualities were not kept. The entry originates in a study of blood T cell repertoires in COVID-19 (dated by TCRdb to between 2020 and 2021). For the study in its entirety: The collaborator samples originated in the United States, Italy and Spain and spanned the acute and convalescent phases of COVID-19. The repertoires were released in a freely available public database intended as a resource for research on the immune response to SARS-CoV-2. Deeply sampled blood TCRbeta repertoires from subjects exposed to, actively infected with, or recovered from COVID-19 were included in the dataset. The samples were drawn from the first 160 participants of the ongoing ImmuneRACE study and from under 1,500 subjects provided by 6 global collaborators. The prospective study material was composed of cDNA or gDNA derived from T cells, B-cell-depleted T cells, or PBMCs. The sample metadata nearly always contained a de-identified subject ID, COVID-19 status, age in years and sex. Where available, HLA class I and class II types were obtained from metadata supplied by the sample provider rather than from assay-based typing. The full study reports these points: Clinical and demographic metadata were provided uncurated, with the amount varying by source and participant.

TCRbeta CDR3 regions were amplified from genomic DNA by means of the immunoSEQ Assay, a bias-controlled multiplex PCR. On the authors' methods: Nucleated cell counts per sample were estimated from amplification of reference gene primers within the assay. To quantify the absolute abundance of each unique TCRbeta CDR3 rearrangement, sequence reads were collapsed and filtered. For each sample, productive Simpson clonality was calculated by taking the square root of Simpson's diversity index across productive rearrangements. Held by TCRdb, this immuneACCESS table contains in-frame sequences only and omits some clones. Under half of the omission traces to an unresolved V gene where checked; the cause of the rest is unknown. That table furnishes V, J and clone size, whereas the DNA furnished D and trimming. Across this sample there are 35,000 to 55,000 clones, with approximately 90% seen only once. The top ten clonotypes cover under 9% of the sample.

The collaborating institutions used their own protocols to collect whole blood in K2EDTA tubes. For TCRbeta analysis, collaborator samples were shipped as frozen whole blood, as isolated PBMCs, or as DNA extracted from either sample type. V loses 1 base of germline sequence and J loses 2 bases, and the interval between the two ends is 6 bases. There are 13 amino acids in the CDR3, from cysteine to phenylalanine inclusive. The read is trimmed to its CDR3 DNA, 39 bases read in frame from base 1. CDR1 SGHRS and CDR2 YFSETQ are derived from the germline V gene. The source of this sequence is a man in his fifties or sixties with active COVID-19. What was sequenced was peripheral blood. The V gene is TRBV5-1 and the J gene is TRBJ2-5; the D gene remains uncertain. In nucleotide form, the sequence is TGCGCCAGCAGCTTGCAACGGCAAGAGACCCAGTACTTC. This codes for CASSLQRQETQYF.